The 28 T cell receptor beta chains listed next were all sequenced from one sample in a study of patients and donors after allogeneic stem cell transplantation. In TCRdb, the RT-PCR reads were re-called with MiXCR into one record per CDR3 protein. The repertoire includes 920,000 or so distinct CDR3 sequences, more than 15% of them detected once, and around 6% sits in the top ten. The source material was blood, either unsorted or a sorted T cell fraction (not recorded which). All receptors derive from a human donor who was either an allogeneic HSCT recipient or a stem cell or donor lymphocyte infusion donor (not recorded which). It is not recorded whose cells these are; they may come from a transplant donor.

This clonotype was recorded a few times. The V call is TRBV4-2, the J call TRBJ1-3; tentative D call: TRBD1 (5 bases). Germline values: CDR1 LGHNA, CDR2 YNFKEQ. The V end lost 0 bases, the J end lost 2 bases, and 11 bases lay between the germline ends. CDR3 size: 16 residues. The CDR3 bases are TGTGCCAGCAGCCAAGAAGCTACAGGCACTGGAAACACCATATATTTT. Residues: CASSQEATGTGNTIYF.

This clonotype showed up just a few times. The chain recombines TRBV15 with TRBJ2-2; 12 bases match TRBD2. Unmatched junction bases numbered 12, after V lost 5 bases and J lost 8 bases. The CDR3 runs to 17 residues. CDR1 LNHNV and CDR2 YYDKDF come from the germline V gene (reference sequence). CDR3: CATSGRLAGEVSGELFF. The CDR3 DNA sequence: TGTGCCACCAGCGGTCGACTAGCGGGAGAAGTATCTGGGGAGCTGTTTTTT.

This clonotype turned up a few times. The chain is built from TRBV9 and TRBJ2-3; D call uncertain. Trimming left V 0 bases short and J 7 bases short, with 6 bases between. The CDR3 consists of 12 residues. Germline lookup yields CDR1 SGDLS and CDR2 YYNGEE. DNA of the CDR3: TGTGCCAGCAGCGTAGGCTTAAATACGCAGTATTTT. Residues: CASSVGLNTQYF.

The CDR3 is CASTSQRGGLYEQFF. As DNA, the CDR3 is TGTGCCAGCACCTCCCAGCGGGGGGGCCTGTATGAGCAGTTCTTC. The chain employs TRBV11-2 and TRBJ2-1; TRBD2 agrees at 10 bases. Germline CDR1 SGHAT, CDR2 FQNNGV. This CDR3 is built from 15 residues. J gave up 8 bases and V 7 bases, and 11 bases lay outside the gene matches.

The chain couples TRBV18 to TRBJ2-7; D might be TRBD1 or TRBD2, each matching 5 bases. The germline gives CDR1 KGHSH, CDR2 LQKENI. Trimming pared 3 bases from V and 5 bases from J, leaving 14 bases between. The length of the CDR3 is 14 residues. Here the CDR3 DNA reads TGTGCCAGCTCACCTCCCGGGATGGGGGACGAGCAGTACTTC. It is translated as CASSPPGMGDEQYF.

This clonotype was seen only a few times. This sequence joins TRBV10-3 and TRBJ2-7; D possibly matches TRBD1 or TRBD2 (5 bases each). CDR3 length equals 15 residues. V lost 0 bases, J lost 5 bases, and 14 bases lay in between. Germline V CDR1 and CDR2: ENHRY, SYGVKD. CDR3 sequence reads: CAISESWQGVNEQYF. CDR3 DNA: TGTGCCATCAGTGAGTCGTGGCAGGGAGTCAACGAGCAGTACTTC.

V usage is TRBV5-1 and J usage is TRBJ1-1, with unresolved D. The germline V gene encodes CDR1 SGHRS and CDR2 YFSETQ. The CDR3 consists of 13 residues. Here the CDR3 DNA reads TGCGCAGCAAGGCGGGAGACCGGCACTGAAGCTTTCTTT. It specifies CAARRETGTEAFF.

This clonotype has at least ten counts. J is TRBJ2-3 and V is TRBV6-1; 9 bases are a match to TRBD2. The trim removed 6 bases at V and 2 bases at J, leaving 6 bases unmatched. Germline-derived CDR1 and CDR2 are MNHNS and SASEGT. The CDR3 is 15 residues long. Here the CDR3 reads CASRTAGGNTDTQYF. CDR3 DNA sequence: TGTGCCAGCAGAACGGCGGGGGGGAACACAGATACGCAGTATTTT.

This clonotype was observed a few times. V gene TRBV4-3 combines with J gene TRBJ1-6, with D hard to call. The V end was cut by 4 bases, the J end by 6 bases, with 10 bases between. The CDR3 covers 14 residues. Germline CDR1 and CDR2: LGHNA and YSLEER. The CDR3: CASSRSVGNSPLHF. The CDR3 coding sequence is TGCGCCAGCAGCCGATCAGTGGGTAATTCACCCCTCCACTTT.

This chain links TRBV5-1 with TRBJ1-1, with D perhaps matching TRBD1 (5 bases). The CDR3 is 15 amino acids. Trimming left V 4 bases short and J 4 bases short, with 17 bases between. Per the germline V gene, CDR1 is SGHRS and CDR2 is YFSETQ. DNA of the CDR3: TGCGCCAGCAGCCCGGGACCCCCTGGAAGCACTGAAGCTTTCTTT. Translated: CASSPGPPGSTEAFF. Drawing the rest from reference TRBV5-1 and TRBJ1-1, the complete variable domain is KAGVTQTPRYLIKTRGQQVTLSCSPISGHRSVSWYQQTPGQGLQFLFEYFSETQRNKGNFPGRFSGRQFSNSRSEMNVSTLELGDSALYLCASSPGPPGSTEAFFGQGTRLTVV.

This clonotype was counted a few times. The chain recombines TRBV12-3 or TRBV12-4 with TRBJ2-7; D possibly corresponds to TRBD2 (6 bases). Trimming pared 0 bases from V and 2 bases from J, leaving 11 bases between. CDR3 length equals 15 residues. DNA for the CDR3: TGTGCCAGCAGTTTAGCGGGACTGGGGACCTACGAGCAGTACTTC. Amino acids: CASSLAGLGTYEQYF.

This clonotype was seen more than once but under ten times. V usage is TRBV29-1 and J usage is TRBJ1-1; D is undetermined. There are 13 residues in the CDR3. Between the trimmed V and J ends, which lost 2 bases and 1 base, there was a span of 8 bases. Germline V lookup: CDR1 SQVTM, CDR2 ANQGSEA. The CDR3: CSVESKRNTEAFF. CDR3 bases: TGCAGCGTTGAATCGAAGCGGAACACTGAAGCTTTCTTT.

This clonotype has more than one count but fewer than ten. The chain carries TRBV7-9 and TRBJ1-1; D uncertain. The length of the CDR3 is 12 residues. CDR1 SEHNR and CDR2 FQNEAQ come from the germline V gene (reference sequence). V was shortened by 5 bases and J by 8 bases, with 12 bases between the two germline ends. The CDR3 reads CASSVTGGEAFF. CDR3 bases: TGTGCCAGCAGCGTAACTGGTGGGGAAGCTTTCTTT.

There are many counts of this clonotype. This chain uses TRBV5-1 with TRBJ1-1, with D perhaps matching TRBD1 (6 bases). Germline CDR1 reads SGHRS; CDR2 reads YFSETQ. V was pared by 4 bases and J by 0 bases, with 10 bases between. The CDR3 is 14 amino acids. CDR3 sequence (DNA): TGCGCCAGCAGCACGGACAGCCTGAACACTGAAGCTTTCTTT. Amino acid sequence: CASSTDSLNTEAFF.

This clonotype was counted between two and nine times. This rearrangement joins TRBV6-1 to TRBJ1-1; 9 bases are shared with TRBD1. Germline V lookup: CDR1 MNHNS, CDR2 SASEGT. This CDR3 comprises 13 residues. J lost 2 bases, V lost 11 bases, and 6 bases had no gene match. For the CDR3, the DNA is TGTGCCGGTGGGGGACAGGGTAACACTGAAGCTTTCTTT. Its protein is CAGGGQGNTEAFF.

V and J are TRBV15 and TRBJ1-3, with D tentatively TRBD1 (5 bases). Trimming removed 0 bases from V and 3 bases from J, with 9 bases in between. In germline, CDR1 is LNHNV, CDR2 YYDKDF (reference sequence). The length of the CDR3 is 15 residues. The CDR3 sequence: CATSRDWDVGNTIYF. The CDR3 DNA sequence: TGTGCCACCAGCAGAGATTGGGACGTTGGAAACACCATATATTTT.

This clonotype was counted between two and nine times. V usage is TRBV10-3 and J usage is TRBJ2-6; 8 bases match TRBD1. From germline, CDR1 is ENHRY and CDR2 SYGVKD. V shed 6 bases and J 0 bases; nucleotides not matched to a gene: 4. This CDR3 contains 16 residues. The CDR3 here is CAIRGQAGSGANVLTF. CDR3 DNA sequence: TGTGCCATCAGGGGACAGGCCGGCTCTGGGGCCAACGTCCTGACTTTC.

This clonotype was observed many times. The V and J genes are TRBV12-3 or TRBV12-4 and TRBJ1-2; D may be TRBD1 (6 bases). The CDR3 is 15 residues long. Trimming stripped 5 bases from V and 6 bases from J, with 19 bases between. The CDR3 nucleotides read TGTGCCAGCAGTGTCGACGGGACACACAGACATGGCTACACCTTC. It is translated as CASSVDGTHRHGYTF.

This clonotype occurred a few times. This chain uses TRBV21-1 with TRBJ2-5; the table names TRBD1, a call not compared with the DNA. TRBV21-1 is marked as a pseudogene. This CDR3 has 13 amino acids. CDR3 sequence: CASSSWGKETQYF. DNA of the CDR3: TGTGCCAGCAGCTCCTGGGGGAAAGAGACCCAGTACTTC.

This chain joins TRBV9 and TRBJ2-1; D not certain. The CDR3 has 16 residues. Per germline, CDR1 SGDLS and CDR2 YYNGEE. Trimming cost V 0 bases and J 1 base, with 11 bases left between them. CDR3 region: CASSVGGRLSYNEQFF. CDR3 nucleotides: TGTGCCAGCAGCGTAGGTGGCCGTTTATCCTACAATGAGCAGTTCTTC.

The chain joins TRBV9 to TRBJ2-5, with TRBD2 matching 7 bases. This CDR3 has 15 residues. In germline, CDR1 is SGDLS, CDR2 YYNGEE. Trimming at V came to 4 bases and at J to 5 bases, leaving 11 bases not matched to a gene. CDR3 in amino acids: CASSPRGGRGETQYF. The CDR3 nucleotides are TGTGCCAGCAGCCCCCGGGGAGGGAGAGGGGAGACCCAGTACTTC.

The chain combines TRBV5-1 with TRBJ1-1, with 9 nucleotides matching TRBD1. CDR1 is SGHRS and CDR2 is YFSETQ in the germline V gene. The CDR3 consists of 16 residues. Unmatched junction bases numbered 9, after V lost 1 base and J lost 5 bases. In nucleotides, the CDR3 is TGCGCCAGCAGCTTGCCCACCGGGACAGGGACGACTGAAGCTTTCTTT. Translation: CASSLPTGTGTTEAFF.

This clonotype has a handful of counts. V usage is TRBV20-1 and J usage is TRBJ2-7, with TRBD1 matching over 9 bases. V gave up 5 bases and J gave up 7 bases; unmatched junction bases: 6. Germline CDR1 DFQATT, CDR2 SNEGSKA (reference sequence). The CDR3 is 12 residues long. The CDR3 reads CSASTGGGEQYF. The CDR3 bases are TGCAGTGCTTCGACAGGGGGGGGAGAGCAGTACTTC.

The chain joins TRBV2 to TRBJ2-1; 10 nucleotides line up with TRBD1. With 7 bases clipped from V and 3 bases from J, the junction kept 15 bases outside the gene matches. Germline values: CDR1 SNHLY, CDR2 FYNNEI. The CDR3 has 18 amino acids. CDR3 amino acids: CASTGGLTGGEYYNEQFF. The CDR3 coding sequence is TGTGCCAGCACCGGCGGCTTGACAGGGGGCGAGTACTACAATGAGCAGTTCTTC.

This clonotype was counted only a few times. The rearrangement uses TRBV5-5 and TRBJ2-7, with TRBD1 matching 8 bases. J was trimmed by 3 bases and V by 4 bases; bases with no gene match: 9. The CDR3 loop spans 15 amino acids. CDR1 SGHKS and CDR2 YYEKEE come from the germline V gene (reference sequence). The CDR3 nucleotides read TGTGCCAGCAGCCCGGCGGGTGGGACAGGCTACGAGCAGTACTTC. Amino acid sequence: CASSPAGGTGYEQYF.

This clonotype was observed a few times. The chain links TRBV29-1 to TRBJ2-7, with 7 bases that match TRBD1. The germline V gene has CDR1 SQVTM and CDR2 ANQGSEA. The CDR3 runs 14 residues. V trimming: 7 bases; J trimming: 5 bases; junction bases outside the gene matches: 14. In nucleotides, the CDR3 is TGCAGCGCCGGAGTCGGGACAGTTGACGACGAGCAGTACTTC. The encoded protein is CSAGVGTVDDEQYF.

This clonotype was seen more than once but under ten times. The chain combines TRBV11-2 with TRBJ1-2, with 12 bases lining up with TRBD1. The V and J ends lost 6 bases and 2 bases, in that order; junction bases with no gene match: 13. The CDR3 is 18 residues long. From germline, CDR1 is SGHAT and CDR2 FQNNGV. The CDR3 coding sequence is TGTGCCAGCAGTTCTTTCGGGGACAGGGGGCTCGAAAACTATGGCTACACCTTC. This codes for CASSSFGDRGLENYGYTF.

The chain uses TRBV2 and TRBJ2-1; the D call may be TRBD1 or TRBD2 (5 bases each). V lost 2 bases and J lost 7, with 6 bases in between. The CDR3 runs to 12 residues. Germline values: CDR1 SNHLY, CDR2 FYNNEI. The CDR3 DNA reads TGTGCCAGCAGTGAATGGGGGAATGAGCAGTTCTTC. This sequence encodes CASSEWGNEQFF.